This TCR beta chain was recorded in a study of CD8 T cells in Susac syndrome. Findings and limits, study-wide: It was acknowledged by the study that relatively few individuals were included in its TCR sequencing and HLA analysis.

The individuals used as controls were healthy donors who had been matched for both age and sex. CD8+ and CD4+ T cells were negatively isolated; TEMRA cells were FACS-enriched. As regards this clonotype: Its matching antigen is unknown.

The V gene lost 0 bases and the J gene lost 7 bases, with 18 bases spanning the gap. Per germline, CDR1 LGHDT and CDR2 YNNKEL (reference sequence). The CDR3 has 16 amino acids. Random hexamers were used to reverse transcribe the RNA input (about 0.45 to 1 ug). The CDR3 of TCR beta was amplified by immunoSEQ multiplex PCR across 54 Vbeta and 13 Jbeta. TCRdb fed the immunoSEQ multiplex PCR reads into MiXCR, producing one record per CDR3 protein. The data contain 50,000 or so distinct CDR3 sequences, about 92% of them seen just once; the ten biggest clones take up around 0.45%. The rearrangement joins TRBV3-1 to TRBJ2-5; TRBD1 or TRBD2 may be the D gene (5 bases each). The receptor was derived from a human donor in good health. Sequences were obtained from CD8+ T cells from PBMCs. The CDR3 DNA follows: TGTGCCAGCAGCCAAGATCTACAGGAGGAGTTCTGGACCCAGTACTTC. Translating gives CASSQDLQEEFWTQYF.